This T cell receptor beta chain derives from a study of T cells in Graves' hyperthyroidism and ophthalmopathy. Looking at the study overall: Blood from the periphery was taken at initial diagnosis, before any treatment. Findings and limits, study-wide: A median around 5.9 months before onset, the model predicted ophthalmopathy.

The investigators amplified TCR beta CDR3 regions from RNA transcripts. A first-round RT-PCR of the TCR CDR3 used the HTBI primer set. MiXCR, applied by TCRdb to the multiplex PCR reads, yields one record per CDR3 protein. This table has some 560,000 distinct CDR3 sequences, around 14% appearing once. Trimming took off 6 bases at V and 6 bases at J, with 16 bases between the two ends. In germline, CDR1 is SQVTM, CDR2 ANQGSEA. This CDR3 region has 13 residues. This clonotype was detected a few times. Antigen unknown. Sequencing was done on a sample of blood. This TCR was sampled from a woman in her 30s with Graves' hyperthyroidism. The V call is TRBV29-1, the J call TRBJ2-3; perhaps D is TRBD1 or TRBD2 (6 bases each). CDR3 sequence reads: CSVPRGGPDTQYF. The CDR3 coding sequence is TGCAGCGTCCCACGAGGGGGGCCCGATACGCAGTATTTT.